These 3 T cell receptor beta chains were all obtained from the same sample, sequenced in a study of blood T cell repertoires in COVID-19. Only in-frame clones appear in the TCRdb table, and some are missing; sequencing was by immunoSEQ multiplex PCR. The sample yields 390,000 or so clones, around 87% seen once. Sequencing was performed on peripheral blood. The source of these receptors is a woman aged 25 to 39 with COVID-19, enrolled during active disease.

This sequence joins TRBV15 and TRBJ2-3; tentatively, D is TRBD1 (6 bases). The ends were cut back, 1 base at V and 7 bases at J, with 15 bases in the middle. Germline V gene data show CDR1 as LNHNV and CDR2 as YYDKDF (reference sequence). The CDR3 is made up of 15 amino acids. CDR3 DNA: TGTGCCACCAGCAGAGCGGACAGTTTGAGAAATACGCAGTATTTT. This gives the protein CATSRADSLRNTQYF.

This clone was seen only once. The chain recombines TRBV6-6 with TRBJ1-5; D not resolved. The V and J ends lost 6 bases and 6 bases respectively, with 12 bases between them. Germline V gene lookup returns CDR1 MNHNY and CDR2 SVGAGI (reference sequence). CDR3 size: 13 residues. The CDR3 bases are TGTGCCAGCAGCTTACTAGTTTCTCAGCCCCAGCATTTT. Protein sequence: CASSLLVSQPQHF.

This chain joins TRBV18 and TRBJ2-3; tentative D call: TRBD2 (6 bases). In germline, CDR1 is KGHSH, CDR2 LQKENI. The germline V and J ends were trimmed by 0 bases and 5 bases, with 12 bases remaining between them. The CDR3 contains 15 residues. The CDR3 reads CASSPPGLAEDTQYF. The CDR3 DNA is TGTGCCAGCTCACCACCGGGTTTAGCGGAAGATACGCAGTATTTT. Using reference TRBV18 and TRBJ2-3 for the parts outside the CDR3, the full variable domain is NAGVMQNPRHLVRRRGQEARLRCSPMKGHSHVYWYRQLPEEGLKFMVYLQKENIIDESGMPKERFSAEFPKEGPSILRIQQVVRGDSAAYFCASSPPGLAEDTQYFGPGTRLTVL.